This T cell receptor (beta chain) was identified during a study of Graves' ophthalmopathy and Graves' hyperthyroidism. About the research overall: Upon initial diagnosis and before any treatment, peripheral blood was collected.

Those donors who had ophthalmopathy presented with moderate-to-severe activity, a CAS of ≥3, a NOSPECS of ≥4 and a duration under 3 months. The V end was cut by 5 bases, the J end by 0 bases, with 14 bases between. The CDR3 has 15 amino acids. Per germline, CDR1 MNHEY and CDR2 SMNVEV (reference sequence). The TCR beta CDR3 regions underwent amplification from RNA transcripts. HTBI-primed first-round RT-PCR preceded second-round multiplex PCR. TCRdb itself ran the multiplex PCR reads through MiXCR, one entry per CDR3 protein. The profile shows roughly 160,000 distinct CDR3 sequences, more than 30% of them singletons.

The receptor was isolated from a middle-aged woman with Graves' ophthalmopathy. The rearrangement uses TRBV27 and TRBJ2-7; a possible D gene is TRBD1 (6 bases). The specimen sequenced was peripheral blood. The CDR3 loop reads CASSPWGRSSYEQYF. The CDR3 coding sequence is TGTGCCAGCAGTCCTTGGGGGCGAAGCTCCTACGAGCAGTACTTC.